Described below is a single T cell receptor beta chain sequence and its context. What it recognizes is unknown. Clones were sequenced by immunoSEQ multiplex PCR, and TCRdb holds only the in-frame ones, with some missing. The sample contains about 86,000 clones, about 86% of which appear only once. The entry originates in a study of T cell responses to AZD1222 COVID-19 vaccine. General study findings and limits: Clonal diversity may have been underestimated in mostly white British donors. Sampling captured repertoires only after the peak T cell response. Of spike-specific TCRs, nearly half reportedly target regions left unmutated in variants.

This sequence originates from an adult in good health. Sequences were derived from peripheral blood, sampled on day 0 of MenACWY control vaccination.

CDR3 protein: CSVVGQGTYEQYF. CDR3 nucleotides: TGCAGCGTTGTGGGACAGGGAACCTACGAGCAGTACTTC. The chain uses TRBV29-1 and TRBJ2-7, with 9 nucleotides matching TRBD1. The V and J ends lost 4 bases and 2 bases, in that order; junction bases with no gene match: 3. CDR3 size: 13 residues. From germline, CDR1 is SQVTM and CDR2 ANQGSEA.